This is a list of T cell receptor beta chains from one sample in a study of CD8 T cells in Susac syndrome. TCRdb independently ran MiXCR on the immunoSEQ multiplex PCR reads; one entry per CDR3 protein. The table records 100,000 to 150,000 distinct CDR3 sequences, over 85% of them present only once. Material: CD8+ T cells from PBMCs. Every receptor here comes from a human donor with multiple sclerosis. CDR3s include the opening cysteine and the closing phenylalanine or tryptophan. The order of the fields is D gene, V gene, J gene, CDR3 protein. The D gene is left open where the match is weak.

>.|TRBV2|TRBJ2-3
CASSTSGTASVTDTQYF
>.|TRBV20-1|TRBJ2-1
CSARDLLADYNEQFF
>.|TRBV7-9|TRBJ1-2
CASSLRGLDGYTF
>.|TRBV20-1|TRBJ1-6
CSASDDTTSSYNSPLHF
>TRBD2|TRBV10-3|TRBJ2-3
CAISERGGLTDTQYF
>.|TRBV19|TRBJ2-7
CASSLQGDYEQYF
>.|TRBV7-9|TRBJ2-7
CASSSFPDPGSYEQYF
>.|TRBV6-5|TRBJ2-5
CASSLLGWAVETQYF
>TRBD2|TRBV4-2|TRBJ2-1
CASSQGPSGSSYNEQFF
>.|TRBV6-2/TRBV6-3|TRBJ2-1
CASRQVTSYNEQFF
>TRBD1|TRBV6-5|TRBJ1-1
CASSDTGDTEAFF
>TRBD1|TRBV27|TRBJ2-1
CASSSKTGVRYNEQFF
>TRBD1|TRBV15|TRBJ2-1
CATSREGDSEQFF
>.|TRBV19|TRBJ1-1
CASNPERNTEAFF
>TRBD2|TRBV9|TRBJ2-1
CASSVGLAGDEQFF
>TRBD1|TRBV12-3/TRBV12-4|TRBJ2-7
CASSARGLTTYEQYF
>.|TRBV5-6|TRBJ2-3
CASSGTTPLTDTQYF
>.|TRBV20-1|TRBJ1-5
CSATDSGLHQPQHF
>.|TRBV30|TRBJ2-7
CAWSVAGQLGSYEQYF
>.|TRBV24-1|TRBJ2-7
CATSSRDKAYEQYF
>TRBD1|TRBV9|TRBJ1-2
CASSVGQGPYYGYTF
>TRBD2|TRBV6-6|TRBJ2-1
CASSYLLAGGQEQFF
>TRBD2|TRBV3-1|TRBJ2-3
CASSQDRGLAGRTDTQYF
>.|TRBV7-8|TRBJ2-3
CASSPHASPVTDTQYF
>.|TRBV4-1|TRBJ2-3
CASSQDPQYTDTQYF
>.|TRBV9|TRBJ2-7
CASSVADRRGREQYF
>.|TRBV19|TRBJ2-2
CASSIEWRIYAGELFF
>.|TRBV12-3/TRBV12-4|TRBJ1-5
CASRLGNQPQHF
>TRBD2|TRBV5-1|TRBJ2-1
CASSWDSGRANEQFF
>.|TRBV5-4|TRBJ1-1
CASSSNTEAFF
>TRBD1|TRBV5-4|TRBJ2-2
CASSLGGSSGELFF
>.|TRBV5-6|TRBJ1-2
CASSLGGRPRGYTF
>.|TRBV19|TRBJ1-1
CASSVTLLNTEAFF